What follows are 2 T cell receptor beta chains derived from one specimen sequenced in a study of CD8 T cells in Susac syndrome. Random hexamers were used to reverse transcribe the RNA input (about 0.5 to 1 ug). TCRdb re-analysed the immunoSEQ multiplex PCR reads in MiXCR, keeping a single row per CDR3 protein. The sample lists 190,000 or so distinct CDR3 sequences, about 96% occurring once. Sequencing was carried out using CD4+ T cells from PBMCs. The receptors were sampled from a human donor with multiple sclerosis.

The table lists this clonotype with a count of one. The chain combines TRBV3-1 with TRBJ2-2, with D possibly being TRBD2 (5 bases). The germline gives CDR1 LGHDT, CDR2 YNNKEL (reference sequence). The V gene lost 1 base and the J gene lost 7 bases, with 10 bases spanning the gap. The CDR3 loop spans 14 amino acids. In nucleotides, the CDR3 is TGTGCCAGCAGCCAAGTACTAGACTACGGGGAGCTGTTTTTT. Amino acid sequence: CASSQVLDYGELFF.

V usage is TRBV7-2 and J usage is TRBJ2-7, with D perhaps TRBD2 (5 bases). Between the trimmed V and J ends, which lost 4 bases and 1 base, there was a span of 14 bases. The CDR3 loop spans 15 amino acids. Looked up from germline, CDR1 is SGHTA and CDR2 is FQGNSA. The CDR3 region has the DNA TGTGCCAGCAGCTCTGATTCTCGGGGATCCTACGAGCAGTACTTC. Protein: CASSSDSRGSYEQYF.